The entry below describes one T cell receptor beta chain. Its binding antigen is unknown. No clone much larger than this one lies a single base away; base qualities are absent. The CDR3 spans 14 residues, from the cysteine through the phenylalanine. Only the CDR3 region is kept as DNA, spanning 42 bases read in frame from base 1. Relative to germline, V is missing 2 bases and J is missing 4 bases, with 5 bases of the junction outside any gene match. The germline V gene gives CDR1 as SGHDT and CDR2 as YYEEEE. The data were obtained in a study of cytomegalovirus exposure and HLA in healthy donors listed by TCRdb under 2017. For the study in its entirety: In an earlier analysis of 587 of the donors, 250 to 350 Gb of sequence data and approximately 120 million unique TCR beta sequences from about 179 million T cells were reported. Around 320 gigabases of sequencing data and 70 million to 100 million unique TCR sequences were included in an early release covering around 650 HLA-typed donors. Of the 300 to 450 genotyped donors, over 80% were placed in the genetic ancestry cluster associated with self-reported Caucasian donors. The aim of the study was to test whether cataloging public T cell receptors could identify signatures of past pathogen exposure. The study used immunosequencing to profile the T cell repertoires of 666 subjects and linked those repertoires to cytomegalovirus serostatus. A separate validation cohort of roughly 130 different subjects was used in addition to the roughly 700-subject first cohort. To predict cytomegalovirus infection status, the study brought together high-throughput TCR immunosequencing, statistical association of individual TCRs with disease status, and machine learning. In a later analysis, previously published TCR beta repertoires from several hundred donors were re-analyzed and high-resolution HLA genotyping was added so that TCR occurrence patterns could be studied. In the later analysis, no new phenotypic data were used to find candidate immune exposures; instead, reliance was placed on TCR beta sequences and their occurrence across donors. An earlier analysis of some 600 of the donors applied high-throughput TCR beta sequencing to assess whether each TCR beta V gene segment acted as functional or pseudogenic. Donor age, sex, ethnicity and CMV serostatus were compiled together with the repertoire data. Genome-wide SNP genotypes for about 65% of the roughly 700 donors were used in a later genetic analysis, which treated that subset as a discovery cohort. Every repertoire in the discovery cohort had been generated on one and the same sequencing platform. Class I and class II HLA loci were covered by the typing at four-digit resolution. Typing coverage varied by locus: roughly 629-630 donors for A, B, C, DRB1 and DQB1; more than 500 for DQA1; nearly 610 for DPA1; roughly 470 for DPB1. Four to six DR-DQ haplotypes were handled as single units for association and clustering, since linkage in the cohort was strong. Among 350 to 400 genotyped donors of the cohort, an average of about 240,000 unique TCR beta nucleotide sequences were sequenced per donor, 15% to 20% of them non-productive. Beyond this particular receptor, the publication reports: Linkage disequilibrium might explain the correlated functional status among segregating V segments, but an unknown experimental factor could not be ruled out. According to a later analysis, TCR association rates differed among HLA loci, with DRB1 alleles showing the most associated TCRs and HLA-C alleles showing the fewest. Broadly in line with IMGT annotations, most TCR beta V segments showed up in productive rearrangements about 87% or about 30% of the time in an earlier analysis of under 700 of the donors. It was suggested by the authors that the approach could potentially be generalized to other disease states and immunological phenotypes. In a later genetic analysis, fewer N-insertions in productive TCRs were reported among donors in an Asian-associated ancestry cluster than the roughly 640-donor mean. For the cohort, immune exposure information was limited to CMV serostatus. A few of the identified cytomegalovirus-associated TCR beta chains were confirmed in vitro to be specific for cytomegalovirus antigens. The cohort was sequenced for TCR beta chains only, and without alpha or paired-chain data the features that could be detected were limited. In a later analysis, several top co-occurrence clusters were reported to appear linked to parvovirus B19, influenza, CMV and Epstein-Barr virus. A further reported finding was that TCR beta sequences accurately predicted the HLA-A and HLA-B alleles for most subjects in the first cohort. The 87-base-pair reads could not distinguish some IMGT-functional V segments, including TRBV6-2 and TRBV6-3, so those segments were excluded. A later genetic analysis associated a missense DCLRE1C variant with V-gene and J-gene trimming of TCR beta chains, and an independent cohort replicated the association. In both the original and validation cohorts, the classifier was reported to diagnose cytomegalovirus status with high specificity and sensitivity. Presence/absence analyses assumed roughly uniform sequencing depth across donors, an assumption that may not hold. At a false discovery rate of 0.05, a later analysis linked roughly 17,000 TCR beta sequences to specific HLA alleles. The sequencing pipeline was judged likely to have produced a cluster of highly shared sequence variants as a technical artifact. Strong co-occurrence of HLA alleles, especially DR and DQ, made assigning TCR associations to individual alleles difficult. HLA typing was unavailable for some donors at each locus, so association tests used only the typed subset. Across donors, most TCR sequences were observed very rarely, whereas some public TCRs were present in many individuals. Because counts were too low, approximately 18 rarely observed V segments, including chromosome 9 orphons, were excluded from the earlier analysis of a few hundred of the donors. In a later analysis, most CMV-associated TCR beta chains were found to appear HLA-restricted, with HLA associations seemingly driven largely by CMV exposure. The study listed 150 to 200 TCR beta chains as associated with cytomegalovirus. In a later analysis, HLA-associated TCR beta chains showed more clonal expansion and lower generation probabilities than non-associated chains that were equally common.

The protocol used for the library was the immunoSEQ multiplex PCR assay. For the multiplex PCR, a mixture combining 60 forward primers for TCR Vbeta segments and 13 reverse primers for TCR Jbeta segments was used. The CDR3 region of rearranged TCR beta genes was amplified from genomic DNA with a multiplex PCR assay. On the Illumina HiSeq System, the amplified TCR beta libraries were sequenced as 87-base-pair reads. The original methods were these. A later analysis tallied about 77 million unique TCR beta chains across the 700 or so repertoires, and roughly 11 million of those chains were shared by two or more donors. A nearest-neighbor algorithm error-corrected the raw reads and collapsed the reads into unique sequences, merging closely related sequences to remove PCR and sequencing errors. V, D and J gene segments were assigned by aligning CDR3 sequences to IMGT reference sequences. For a sequence to be retained, at least a six-nucleotide match to both a V gene segment and a J gene segment was required. A rearrangement was called productive if the CDR3 had no stop codons and remained in frame with V and J, and every other rearrangement was called non-productive. CDR3 was defined according to IMGT convention as the region running from the second conserved V-encoded cysteine to the conserved J-encoded phenylalanine. The earlier analysis of 500 to 650 of the donors excluded any sequence lacking an unambiguous match to a single V gene segment. In an earlier analysis of some 590 of the donors, V segments were called functional above 56.7% productive rearrangements and were called segregating when the between-donor standard deviation exceeded 5%. To diagnose cytomegalovirus status from the catalog of TCR beta chain sequences, a statistical classification framework was built. A later analysis assigned V and J genes by comparing TCR nucleotide sequences with IMGT/GENE-DB human TR gene sequences. Using the TCRdist pipeline, a later analysis assigned CDR3 sequences along with most-parsimonious VDJ recombination scenarios. In a later analysis, every TCR beta chain was defined by the combination of its CDR3 amino acid sequence and its V-gene family, and reads without a unique V-gene family were dropped. A later analysis removed 550 to 700 highly shared, low-generation-probability nucleotide sequences to deal with suspected cross-contamination and a sequencing artifact. In a later analysis, a clonal expansion index for each public chain was calculated from normalized within-repertoire ranks of inferred template counts. Generation probabilities in a later analysis came from a VDJ recombination model fitted to out-of-frame rearrangements, and those results were checked against IGoR. Hypergeometric tests were used in a later analysis to score TCR-TCR, TCR-HLA and TCR-CMV co-occurrence, with a repertoire-size bias correction applied to the TCR pairs. In a later analysis, false discovery rates were estimated by permuting HLA or CMV assignments 20 times. In a later analysis, co-occurring TCRs were grouped with DBSCAN, and TCRdist sequence similarity was added when clustering was performed within HLA-allele-positive subsets. Repertoires with fewer than 30,000 or more than 120,000 public chains, plus five repertoires with anomalous nucleotide sharing, were excluded from co-occurrence clustering. This is the immuneACCESS table as TCRdb keeps it, with only in-frame sequences that have V and J called. A part of the clones is gone; compared with another copy, unresolved V genes explain less than half, and the rest is unexplained. V and J calls and clone size are those listed in that table; D and trimming were worked out from the DNA. The sample contains under 100,000 clones, around 66% of them found a single time. In total, the top ten clones hold 15% of the sample.

The cohort comprised 710 or so healthy bone marrow donors. At the time of sampling, all cohort members were nominally healthy, though unrecorded immune exposures were likely present. The donor tested CMV seropositive and was one of the 289 seropositive cohort members. Each donor provided a peripheral blood sample, and peripheral blood mononuclear cells were used for TCR beta sequencing. Genomic DNA was extracted from the blood cell samples with the Qiagen DNeasy Blood Extraction Kit. In this chain, TRBV5-6 is recombined with TRBJ1-1; 7 bases in the junction line up with TRBD1. Sequencing input: PBMCs. The TCR comes from a woman aged 40 to 49 in good health and CMV-seropositive. This receptor has the CDR3 CASSFQGGITEAFF. The DNA sequence is given as TGTGCCAGCAGCTTCCAGGGGGGCATCACTGAAGCTTTCTTT.